Following are 29 T cell receptor beta chains from one sample sequenced in a study of blood T cell repertoires in COVID-19. Some clones are missing from TCRdb's copy, which holds only in-frame ones; the method was immunoSEQ multiplex PCR. The table has approximately 200,000 clones, around 87% seen once; the top ten hold less than 8%. Material for sequencing was PBMCs or T cells enriched from blood (not recorded which). All receptors come from a man aged 25-45 years in a cohort exposed to, infected with or recovered from COVID-19 (not recorded which).

The chain joins TRBV7-8 to TRBJ2-5, with 7 bases that match TRBD2. The CDR3 consists of 15 residues. Trimming at V came to 4 bases and at J to 1 base, leaving 6 bases not matched to a gene. Germline assignment: CDR1 SGHVS and CDR2 FQNEAQ. The CDR3 spells CASSSPGLSQETQYF. The CDR3 DNA is TGTGCCAGCAGCTCCCCGGGACTATCCCAAGAGACCCAGTACTTC.

The table lists this clone with a count of one. The V and J genes are TRBV5-4 and TRBJ2-7; 7 nucleotides match TRBD1. The V gene end was trimmed by 2 bases and the J gene end by 4 bases; junction bases not matched to a gene: 6. The CDR3 loop spans 14 amino acids. Looked up from germline, CDR1 is SGHNT and CDR2 is YYREEE (reference sequence). This chain's CDR3 is CASSFVGGVYEQYF. CDR3 sequence (DNA): TGTGCCAGCAGCTTTGTAGGGGGCGTATACGAGCAGTACTTC.

This chain's CDR3 is CASSPGTGAYNEQFF. Here the CDR3 DNA reads TGTGCCAGTAGTCCCGGGACAGGAGCCTACAATGAGCAGTTCTTC. The rearrangement joins TRBV19 to TRBJ2-1; the match to TRBD1 covers 8 bases. Germline V gives CDR1 LNHDA, CDR2 SQIVND (reference sequence). The J segment lost 2 bases and the V segment lost 5 bases, leaving 5 bases of the junction unmatched. CDR3 length: 15 amino acids.

V gene TRBV4-1 combines with J gene TRBJ2-4; possible D gene TRBD2, 6 bases. This CDR3 has 20 amino acids. The V end was cut by 0 bases, the J end by 1 base, with 22 bases between. CDR1 and CDR2 from the germline V gene are MGHRA and YSYEKL. Written as DNA, the CDR3 is TGCGCCAGCAGCCAAGATCCTCTCTTTTTCCGAGGAGGGGCCAAAAACATTCAGTACTTC. The encoded protein is CASSQDPLFFRGGAKNIQYF.

The table lists this clone with a count of one. The chain combines TRBV18 with TRBJ2-7; TRBD2 agrees at 13 bases. The CDR3 extends over 15 amino acids. The trim removed 4 bases at V and 7 bases at J, leaving 7 bases unmatched. Germline V lookup: CDR1 KGHSH, CDR2 LQKENI. In nucleotides, the CDR3 is TGTGCCAGCTCACTCCGGACTAGCGGGAGTGGTGAGCAGTACTTC. This translates into CASSLRTSGSGEQYF.

The J gene is TRBJ2-2, the V gene TRBV7-8; TRBD2 aligns across 9 bases. Unmatched junction bases numbered 10, after V lost 1 base and J lost 4 bases. The CDR3 is made up of 18 amino acids. Germline V gene lookup returns CDR1 SGHVS and CDR2 FQNEAQ. The CDR3 DNA follows: TGTGCCAGCAGCTTAGGATATATGGCTAGCGGGATCACCGGGGAGCTGTTTTTT. Translation gives CASSLGYMASGITGELFF.

The chain couples TRBV13 to TRBJ2-7; 10 bases agree with TRBD2. V was clipped by 5 bases and J by 4 bases; unmatched bases: 8. The CDR3 spans 15 residues. From germline, CDR1 is PRHDT and CDR2 FYEKMQ (reference sequence). CDR3 in DNA: TGTGCCAGCAGCCTCCCGTCTAGCGGGAGTTACGAGCAGTACTTC. Its protein product is CASSLPSSGSYEQYF.

V and J are TRBV12-5 and TRBJ2-1; TRBD1 aligns across 7 bases. With 1 base clipped from V and 4 bases from J, the junction kept 7 bases outside the gene matches. Germline V gene sequence: CDR1 LGHNT, CDR2 FRNRAP. The CDR3 extends over 16 amino acids. CDR3 residues: CASGLGQGNRYNEQFF. The CDR3 DNA sequence: TGTGCTAGTGGTTTGGGACAGGGAAATCGATACAATGAGCAGTTCTTC.

The chain employs TRBV27 and TRBJ2-2, with D possibly being TRBD2 (6 bases). Germline-derived CDR1 and CDR2 are MNHEY and SMNVEV (reference sequence). This CDR3 is 14 amino acids long. V lost 7 bases to trimming and J lost 5 bases, with 14 bases between them. This CDR3 is CASTPGVRTGELFF. CDR3 DNA: TGTGCCAGCACCCCGGGAGTGAGGACCGGGGAGCTGTTTTTT.

The chain combines TRBV5-4 with TRBJ2-1; 8 nucleotides align to TRBD2. The length of the CDR3 is 14 residues. V shed 5 bases, J shed 6 bases, and the junction held 7 bases outside the gene matches. The germline V gene has CDR1 SGHNT and CDR2 YYREEE (reference sequence). DNA for the CDR3: TGTGCCAGCAGGAGTGGGCTAGCGGGCAATGAGCAGTTCTTC. It translates to CASRSGLAGNEQFF.

The genes are TRBV12-5 and TRBJ2-1; 7 bases agree with TRBD1. Germline V gene sequence: CDR1 LGHNT, CDR2 FRNRAP. Trimming cost V 0 bases and J 9 bases; bases outside gene matches: 2. The CDR3 contains 13 residues. This CDR3 is CASGLVQGTEQFF. CDR3 bases: TGTGCTAGTGGTTTGGTACAGGGGACTGAGCAGTTCTTC.

This chain's CDR3 is CASTPPRGPQYF. The CDR3 DNA reads as TGTGCCAGCACCCCCCCCAGGGGTCCGCAGTATTTT. The V call is TRBV28, the J call TRBJ2-3, with TRBD1 as a possible D gene (6 bases). With 7 bases removed from V and 10 bases from J, the gap between germline ends came to 15 bases. CDR3 size: 12 residues. The germline V gene encodes CDR1 MDHEN and CDR2 SYDVKM.

The chain is built from TRBV7-9 and TRBJ2-7; D not certain. Germline values: CDR1 SEHNR, CDR2 FQNEAQ (reference sequence). The CDR3 contains 12 residues. With 2 bases removed from V and 3 bases from J, the gap between germline ends came to 5 bases. The CDR3: CASSLPNYEQYF. The CDR3 coding sequence is TGTGCCAGCAGCTTACCTAACTACGAGCAGTACTTC.

The chain combines TRBV28 with TRBJ2-2; 9 bases are shared with TRBD1. There are 16 residues in the CDR3. The V gene end was trimmed by 5 bases and the J gene end by 2 bases; junction bases not matched to a gene: 6. Per germline, CDR1 MDHEN and CDR2 SYDVKM. The CDR3 region is CASSGGQGKNTGELFF. In nucleotides, the CDR3 is TGTGCCAGCAGTGGAGGACAGGGGAAAAACACCGGGGAGCTGTTTTTT. The full variable domain, completed using reference TRBV28 and TRBJ2-2, is DVKVTQSSRYLVKRTGEKVFLECVQDMDHENMFWYRQDPGLGLRLIYFSYDVKMKEKGDIPEGYSVSREKKERFSLILESASTNQTSMYLCASSGGQGKNTGELFFGEGSRLTVL.

This clone was observed once. This rearrangement joins TRBV6-4 to TRBJ1-1; the match to TRBD1 covers 9 bases. The CDR3 extends over 14 amino acids. V shed 6 bases, J shed 1 base, and the junction held 3 bases outside the gene matches. Germline V gives CDR1 MRHNA, CDR2 SNTAGT. CDR3 protein: CASRGQGGNTEAFF. In DNA form, the CDR3 reads TGTGCCAGCAGGGGACAGGGCGGGAACACTGAAGCTTTCTTT.

This chain uses TRBV5-4 with TRBJ2-1; 7 bases match TRBD1. Unmatched junction bases numbered 6, after V lost 10 bases and J lost 2 bases. The CDR3 is made up of 13 amino acids. CDR1 and CDR2 from the germline V gene are SGHNT and YYREEE (reference sequence). CDR3: CASRQGAYNEQFF. DNA for the CDR3: TGTGCCTCAAGGCAGGGGGCCTACAATGAGCAGTTCTTC.

The chain recombines TRBV10-3 with TRBJ2-7; 7 nucleotides match TRBD1. CDR1 is ENHRY, CDR2 SYGVKD, per germline. V dropped 6 bases and J dropped 5; count of bases not matched to a gene: 10. CDR3 length: 14 residues. CDR3 protein: CAISSRDSKDEQYF. CDR3 DNA sequence: TGTGCCATCAGCTCCCGGGACAGTAAGGACGAGCAGTACTTC.

V is TRBV18 and J is TRBJ2-3; D might be TRBD1 (5 bases). The V end was cut by 1 base, the J end by 4 bases, with 12 bases between. The CDR3 sequence is 15 residues long. CDR1 and CDR2 (germline): KGHSH, LQKENI. The DNA for the CDR3 is TGTGCCAGCTCACCACGGGGCTTGGTGTCAGATACGCAGTATTTT. This codes for CASSPRGLVSDTQYF.

The gene calls are TRBV7-9 and TRBJ2-7, with D perhaps TRBD2 (6 bases). The CDR3 has 15 amino acids. Per the germline V gene, CDR1 is SEHNR and CDR2 is FQNEAQ (reference sequence). V was clipped by 5 bases and J by 2 bases, with 16 bases between them. As DNA, the CDR3 is TGTGCCAGCAGCCCGAGAGCGGGCTGGACCTACGAGCAGTACTTC. Translating gives CASSPRAGWTYEQYF.

This clone was detected only once. The rearrangement links TRBV7-2 to TRBJ2-3; 7 nucleotides align to TRBD1. CDR1 and CDR2 (germline): SGHTA, FQGNSA. The J segment lost 1 base and the V segment lost 3 bases, leaving 4 bases of the junction unmatched. The CDR3 length is 15 residues. The CDR3 sequence: CASSLGDSRTDTQYF. DNA for the CDR3: TGTGCCAGCAGCTTGGGGGACAGCCGCACAGATACGCAGTATTTT.

The rearrangement joins TRBV5-4 to TRBJ2-2; D not certain. This CDR3 has 14 amino acids. The V gene's germline CDR1 is SGHNT and CDR2 YYREEE (reference sequence). V was cut by 0 bases and J by 4 bases, with 7 bases left in between. The CDR3 region has the DNA TGTGCCAGCAGCTTGGGGCTCCGCACCGGGGAGCTGTTTTTT. It is translated as CASSLGLRTGELFF.

The genes are TRBV19 and TRBJ2-3; D may be TRBD2 (6 bases). CDR1 and CDR2 (germline): LNHDA, SQIVND (reference sequence). This CDR3 has 15 residues. V was clipped by 5 bases and J by 1 base, with 13 bases between them. The CDR3, as DNA: TGTGCCAGTAGTCCCCCAACGGGAGGCACAGATACGCAGTATTTT. Protein product: CASSPPTGGTDTQYF.

The chain joins TRBV11-2 to TRBJ1-4; TRBD1 agrees at 9 bases. The CDR3 contains 14 residues. V lost 5 bases and J lost 8; bases outside the gene matches: 6. The germline CDR1 and CDR2 sequences are SGHAT and FQNNGV. The CDR3 protein is CASSLDRGKEKLFF. CDR3 DNA sequence: TGTGCCAGCAGCCTGGACAGGGGAAAAGAAAAACTGTTTTTT. Full variable domain (missing parts from reference TRBV11-2 and TRBJ1-4): EAGVAQSPRYKIIEKRQSVAFWCNPISGHATLYWYQQILGQGPKLLIQFQNNGVVDDSQLPKDRFSAERLKGVDSTLKIQPAKLEDSAVYLCASSLDRGKEKLFFGSGTQLSVL.

In its sample, this clone was seen once. The chain links TRBV14 to TRBJ2-1; D is uncertain. Deletions cut 0 bases from V and 5 bases from J, with 14 bases between. In germline, CDR1 is SGHDN, CDR2 FVKESK. The CDR3 is 16 amino acids. The CDR3 protein is CASSQEVFSTNNEQFF. CDR3 bases: TGTGCCAGCAGCCAAGAAGTTTTTTCAACTAACAATGAGCAGTTCTTC.

The count of this clone is one. V gene TRBV9 combines with J gene TRBJ2-5, with 7 bases that match TRBD2. The CDR3 length is 15 residues. V was pared by 3 bases and J by 5 bases, with 10 bases of the junction left unmatched. Germline V gene lookup returns CDR1 SGDLS and CDR2 YYNGEE. The CDR3 DNA sequence: TGTGCCAGCAGCGCAGCGGGGAGCGTTACGGAGACCCAGTACTTC. Protein product: CASSAAGSVTETQYF.

This chain links TRBV27 with TRBJ2-1; D is possibly TRBD2 (6 bases). Per germline, CDR1 MNHEY and CDR2 SMNVEV (reference sequence). The CDR3 spans 15 residues. V dropped 6 bases and J dropped 2 bases, with 14 bases sitting between them. The DNA of the CDR3 is TGTGCCAGCAGGGCTTACGGGGGAGCCTACAATGAGCAGTTCTTC. Protein product: CASRAYGGAYNEQFF.

V usage is TRBV3-1 (or the pseudogene TRBV3-2) and J usage is TRBJ2-7; possible D gene TRBD1, 5 bases. CDR1 is LGHDT and CDR2 is YNNKEL in the germline V gene (reference sequence). Trimming cost V 1 base and J 2 bases, with 6 bases left between them. This CDR3 has 13 amino acids. DNA of the CDR3: TGTGCCAGCAGCCAAGGGACAACCTACGAGCAGTACTTC. This encodes CASSQGTTYEQYF.

The chain employs TRBV13 and TRBJ2-7; TRBD2 matches at 7 bases. J gave up 7 bases and V 6 bases, and 9 bases lay outside the gene matches. The germline gives CDR1 PRHDT, CDR2 FYEKMQ (reference sequence). This CDR3 has 13 residues. The CDR3 DNA reads as TGTGCCAGCAGGCGGGAGAACCAAGGTGAGCAGTACTTC. As protein: CASRRENQGEQYF.

The V gene is TRBV7-2, the J gene TRBJ2-5; 7 bases are shared with TRBD2. CDR1 is SGHTA, CDR2 FQGNSA, per germline. The trim removed 3 bases at V and 7 bases at J, leaving 5 bases unmatched. This CDR3 has 13 residues. CDR3 sequence reads: CASSFSGQGTQYF. The CDR3 DNA reads TGTGCCAGCAGCTTTAGCGGGCAGGGGACCCAGTACTTC.